This T cell receptor beta chain was captured in a study of blood T cell repertoires in COVID-19. The CDR3 consists of 21 residues. The V gene's germline CDR1 is DFQATT and CDR2 SNEGSKA (reference sequence). The J segment lost 4 bases and the V segment lost 3 bases, leaving 22 bases of the junction unmatched. Participants were placed into cohorts based on the clinical history they reported. Produced via immunoSEQ multiplex PCR; TCRdb's table is partial and in-frame only. This sample has around 380,000 clones; about 89% occur once, and the top ten carry about 1.5%. What was sequenced was PBMCs or T cells enriched from blood (not recorded which). This chain joins TRBV20-1 and TRBJ2-3; 13 bases map to TRBD2. The TCR was taken from a man in his thirties or forties who had recovered from COVID-19. This CDR3 is CSASRALGTSGAVGGSDTQYF. CDR3 nucleotides: TGCAGTGCTAGTAGGGCACTGGGGACTAGCGGGGCCGTTGGGGGGTCAGATACGCAGTATTTT.